The 19 T cell receptor beta chains listed next were all sequenced from one sample in a study of T cell changes during pregnancy in multiple sclerosis. Clones were read by immunoSEQ multiplex PCR, and TCRdb kept only the in-frame ones, dropping some. The profile covers 50,000 or so clones, with 92% appearing a single time and approximately 0.6% taken by the ten largest. The specimen comprised CD4+ T cells from peripheral blood mononuclear cells, sampled after pregnancy. The receptors shown here come from a female donor with multiple sclerosis, enrolled in a pregnancy study.

This chain uses TRBV7-8 with TRBJ2-5; 9 bases are shared with TRBD1. Losses at the gene ends were 1 base for V and 2 bases for J; bases not matched to a gene: 11. CDR3 length: 18 amino acids. Germline CDR1 reads SGHVS; CDR2 reads FQNEAQ. DNA for the CDR3: TGTGCCAGCAGCTTAGTCGGTAGGGACAGGGTCGATCAAGAGACCCAGTACTTC. Its translation: CASSLVGRDRVDQETQYF.

V usage is TRBV6-6 and J usage is TRBJ1-1, with 8 bases aligning to TRBD1. The V gene end was trimmed by 10 bases and the J gene end by 4 bases; junction bases not matched to a gene: 8. CDR3 length: 13 amino acids. Germline V gene sequence: CDR1 MNHNY, CDR2 SVGAGI (reference sequence). The CDR3 DNA reads TGTGCCACCCTCGGACAGGGACTCACTGAAGCTTTCTTT. It translates to CATLGQGLTEAFF.

The CDR3 sequence: CASSQNERTSGKNEQFF. The CDR3 nucleotides are TGCGCCAGCAGCCAAAATGAGCGGACTAGCGGGAAAAATGAGCAGTTCTTC. The chain is built from TRBV4-3 and TRBJ2-1; TRBD2 matches at 12 bases. The CDR3 loop spans 17 amino acids. Losses at the gene ends were 2 bases for V and 7 bases for J; bases not matched to a gene: 9. Germline V gene sequence: CDR1 LGHNA, CDR2 YSLEER.

The V and J genes are TRBV9 and TRBJ2-2; unclear D gene. The CDR3 totals 13 residues. CDR1 is SGDLS, CDR2 YYNGEE, per germline. V gave up 4 bases and J gave up 3 bases, with 7 bases separating them. The CDR3 spells CASSLLHTGELFF. CDR3 nucleotides: TGTGCCAGCAGCCTTCTACACACCGGGGAGCTGTTTTTT.

The rearrangement joins TRBV9 to TRBJ2-1; 8 bases are a match to TRBD1. The junction had 5 bases not matched to a gene; V was cut back by 4 bases and J by 5 bases. The germline gives CDR1 SGDLS, CDR2 YYNGEE. This CDR3 has 14 residues. CDR3 residues: CASSPRTGNNEQFF. The CDR3 DNA reads TGTGCCAGCAGCCCCCGGACAGGGAACAATGAGCAGTTCTTC.

The chain is built from TRBV5-4 and TRBJ2-3; D possibly corresponds to TRBD1 (5 bases). This CDR3 has 13 residues. Trimming shortened V by 7 bases and J by 1 base, and 10 bases separated the two germline ends. CDR1 SGHNT and CDR2 YYREEE come from the germline V gene (reference sequence). CDR3 bases: TGTGCCAGCTGGGGCATGGGCACAGATACGCAGTATTTT. Its translation: CASWGMGTDTQYF.

The rearrangement joins TRBV4-3 to TRBJ2-7; the match to TRBD1 covers 7 bases. Germline lookup yields CDR1 LGHNA and CDR2 YSLEER. Germline trimming cut 2 bases from V and 5 bases from J; bases unmatched to any gene: 9. The CDR3 covers 15 residues. CDR3 nucleotides: TGCGCCAGCAGCCAACAGACAGGGATCACGCACGAGCAGTACTTC. Translated: CASSQQTGITHEQYF.

This clone showed up just a few times. Other DNA sequences in this specimen translate into the identical CDR3. V is TRBV6-5 and J is TRBJ1-5; weak D call: TRBD1 (5 bases). CDR1 MNHEY and CDR2 SVGAGI come from the germline V gene. The CDR3 has 15 amino acids. Trimming left V 6 bases short and J 0 bases short, with 12 bases between. The CDR3 sequence is CASRIREYSNQPQHF. As DNA, the CDR3 is TGTGCCAGCAGGATCAGGGAATATAGCAATCAGCCCCAGCATTTT.

The J gene is TRBJ2-2, the V gene TRBV10-3; a weak D match, TRBD1 (5 bases). The V gene's germline CDR1 is ENHRY and CDR2 SYGVKD. V dropped 4 bases and J dropped 4 bases, with 13 bases sitting between them. The CDR3 runs 15 residues. The CDR3 here is CAISVGAGSTGELFF. The CDR3 DNA reads as TGTGCCATCAGTGTTGGGGCAGGTTCCACCGGGGAGCTGTTTTTT.

The chain is built from TRBV10-3 and TRBJ2-1; 13 bases fit TRBD2. J was trimmed by 4 bases and V by 9 bases; bases with no gene match: 6. The CDR3 contains 15 residues. Looked up from germline, CDR1 is ENHRY and CDR2 is SYGVKD. DNA of the CDR3: TGTGCCATGGGCCAGGGACTAGCGGGGTACAATGAGCAGTTCTTC. Its protein is CAMGQGLAGYNEQFF.

This clone has more than one count but fewer than ten. The chain employs TRBV18 and TRBJ1-3, with a possible D match to TRBD1 (5 bases). Germline CDR1 KGHSH, CDR2 LQKENI. V shed 2 bases and J shed 1 base, with 12 bases lying between them. This CDR3 spans 16 amino acids. The CDR3 DNA follows: TGTGCCAGCTCACCATTCGGGCAGGGATCTGGAAACACCATATATTTT. This encodes CASSPFGQGSGNTIYF.

This clone was detected only a few times. The gene calls are TRBV30 and TRBJ1-5; D not resolved. The length of the CDR3 is 14 residues. V was pared by 1 base and J by 4 bases, with 11 bases between. Germline CDR1 and CDR2: GTSNPN and SVGIG (reference sequence). CDR3: CAWSAYSKNQPQHF. DNA of the CDR3: TGTGCCTGGAGTGCCTATTCGAAGAATCAGCCCCAGCATTTT. The whole variable domain, filled in from reference TRBV30 and TRBJ1-5, reads SQTIHQWPATLVQPVGSPLSLECTVEGTSNPNLYWYRQAAGRGLQLLFYSVGIGQISSEVPQNLSASRPQDRQFILSSKKLLLSDSGFYLCAWSAYSKNQPQHFGDGTRLSIL.

The chain uses TRBV7-2 and TRBJ2-7; TRBD2 agrees at 8 bases. CDR1 is SGHTA and CDR2 is FQGNSA in the germline V gene. V shed 4 bases, J shed 0 bases, and the junction held 5 bases outside the gene matches. The CDR3 contains 15 residues. In nucleotides, the CDR3 is TGTGCCAGCAGCTCCCCGCGGGGGGTCTCCTACGAGCAGTACTTC. It encodes CASSSPRGVSYEQYF. Based on the CDR3 plus reference TRBV7-2 and TRBJ2-7, the full variable domain is GAGVSQSPSNKVTEKGKDVELRCDPISGHTALYWYRQSLGQGLEFLIYFQGNSAPDKSGLPSDRFSAERTGGSVSTLTIQRTQQEDSAVYLCASSSPRGVSYEQYFGPGTRLTVT.

The chain couples TRBV21-1 to TRBJ2-7; the table names TRBD1, a call not compared with the DNA. TRBV21-1 has pseudogene status. The CDR3 loop spans 17 amino acids. CDR3 sequence (DNA): TGTGCCAGCAGCACAATTCGGGCGGGACAGGGGTCCTACGAGCAGTACTTC. This codes for CASSTIRAGQGSYEQYF.

The chain carries TRBV5-1 and TRBJ1-2; D possibly corresponds to TRBD1 (6 bases). Germline V gene sequence: CDR1 SGHRS, CDR2 YFSETQ. The V end was cut by 3 bases, the J end by 4 bases, with 10 bases between. The CDR3 loop spans 13 amino acids. The chain's CDR3 is CASSSQGSYGYTF. CDR3 sequence (DNA): TGCGCCAGCAGCTCACAGGGTAGCTATGGCTACACCTTC.

The chain joins TRBV7-3 to TRBJ2-1, with 7 bases identical to TRBD2. CDR1 is SGHTA and CDR2 is FQGTGA in the germline V gene. The junction had 3 bases not matched to a gene; V was cut back by 1 base and J by 6 bases. The CDR3 runs to 14 residues. Written as DNA, the CDR3 is TGTGCCAGCAGCTTAAGTGGGAGGGGCAATGAGCAGTTCTTC. It translates to CASSLSGRGNEQFF.

The CDR3 is CASSRGQGETAFF. The CDR3 DNA is TGCGCCAGCAGCCGAGGACAGGGGGAAACAGCTTTCTTT. The chain carries TRBV4-1 and TRBJ1-1; 10 positions agree with TRBD1. The junction had 6 bases not matched to a gene; V was cut back by 4 bases and J by 10 bases. This CDR3 contains 13 residues. CDR1 and CDR2 from the germline V gene are MGHRA and YSYEKL.

V is TRBV18 and J is TRBJ2-7; TRBD2 agrees at 9 bases. V was clipped by 3 bases and J by 7 bases; unmatched bases: 7. The CDR3 spans 14 residues. CDR1 KGHSH and CDR2 LQKENI come from the germline V gene. The CDR3 DNA sequence: TGTGCCAGCTCACCTTTAGCGGGAGTGGAGGAGCAGTACTTC. This codes for CASSPLAGVEEQYF.

V usage is TRBV2 and J usage is TRBJ2-7, with D perhaps matching TRBD2 (5 bases). V was clipped by 11 bases and J by 0 bases, with 8 bases between them. Germline V gene lookup returns CDR1 SNHLY and CDR2 FYNNEI. The CDR3 loop spans 11 amino acids. The CDR3 region is CASEVSYEQYF. DNA for the CDR3: TGTGCCTCGGAGGTCTCCTACGAGCAGTACTTC.